This T cell receptor (beta chain) was documented in a study of tumor-infiltrating lymphocytes in primary liver carcinoma. Researchers generated TCR beta cDNA from about 500 ng of total RNA, relying on a constant-region primer. What produced the TCR beta libraries was three nested multiplex PCR rounds using slightly modified ARM-PCR. Use of TRBV1-TRBV30 forward primers with a C-beta reverse primer characterized the first two PCR rounds, which lasted approximately 11 cycles each. TCRdb used MiXCR to reprocess the multiplex PCR reads, holding one entry per CDR3 protein. The data show hundreds of thousands of distinct CDR3 sequences, with 65% seen just once and roughly 9% held by the top ten. General study results and limits: Tumors significantly exceeded blood in top-250-clone fraction (p = 0.039).

Germline V lookup: CDR1 MNHEY, CDR2 SVGEGT. This CDR3 contains 15 residues. Losses at the gene ends were 7 bases for V and 4 bases for J; bases not matched to a gene: 10. This clonotype was picked up many times. Its antigen is unidentified. Germline DNA was extracted alongside blood RNA, which was obtained from unsorted whole blood. Infection with HBV was chronic in patients; they were treatment-naive. A sample of roughly 4 milliliters of peripheral blood was taken before surgery. The sequenced material came from peripheral blood. The chain couples TRBV6-2 or TRBV6-3 to TRBJ2-5; TRBD1 agrees at 9 bases. This receptor was taken from a man aged 35 to 55 with primary liver carcinoma and hepatitis B virus infection. The CDR3, as DNA: TGTGCCAGCACCCAAAGAACAGGGGGCGTAGAGACCCAGTACTTC. This encodes CASTQRTGGVETQYF.